These 7 T cell receptor beta chains originate from one sample sequenced in a study of naive and memory T cell subsets. Reverse transcription of blood and skin TCR RNA was primed at alpha and beta constant regions. In TCRdb, the 5' RACE reads were re-called with MiXCR into one record per CDR3 protein. The top ten hold around 2% of the sample, which has over 20,000 distinct CDR3 sequences, approximately 20% seen once. Adult healthy volunteers gave 2.5 ml peripheral blood for whole-blood RNA. The receptor set was obtained from a female donor in good health.

By share, this clonotype counts as medium-sized (0.01 to 0.1%). The V and J genes are TRBV7-2 and TRBJ2-3; no firm D call. Germline CDR1 is SGHTA and CDR2 is FQGNSA. The CDR3 has 11 residues. The V end lost 2 bases, the J end lost 5 bases, and 2 bases lay between the germline ends. CDR3 amino acids: CASSLIDTQYF. For the CDR3, the DNA is TGTGCCAGCAGCTTAATAGATACGCAGTATTTT.

This clonotype was picked up a small number of times. CDR3 nucleotide sequence: TGCAGTGCTCTTAGCCCGGGACAGGGGACCTCCACTGAAGCTTTCTTT. Translation gives CSALSPGQGTSTEAFF. The rearrangement joins TRBV20-1 to TRBJ1-1; the match to TRBD1 covers 10 bases. Losses at the gene ends were 5 bases for V and 4 bases for J; bases not matched to a gene: 13. This CDR3 contains 16 residues. CDR1 and CDR2 from the germline V gene are DFQATT and SNEGSKA (reference sequence).

This clonotype is labeled medium-sized. The chain's CDR3 is CSVIEGTDTQYF. The CDR3 DNA reads TGCAGCGTTATAGAGGGCACAGATACGCAGTATTTT. The rearrangement uses TRBV29-1 and TRBJ2-3, with unresolved D. Looked up from germline, CDR1 is SQVTM and CDR2 is ANQGSEA. V gave up 5 bases and J gave up 1 base, with 7 bases separating them. This CDR3 spans 12 amino acids.

By frequency in the sample, this clonotype is medium-sized. V and J are TRBV29-1 and TRBJ2-1; weak D call: TRBD1 (5 bases). CDR3 length equals 12 residues. Trimming took off 2 bases at V and 15 bases at J, with 17 bases between the two ends. Germline assignment: CDR1 SQVTM and CDR2 ANQGSEA. The CDR3 is CSVELTGFSRFF. As DNA, the CDR3 is TGCAGCGTTGAATTAACAGGATTTTCGCGGTTCTTC.

This rearrangement joins TRBV12-3 or TRBV12-4 to TRBJ1-2; TRBD1 is a possible D gene (5 bases). CDR3 length: 12 residues. With 3 bases removed from V and 4 bases from J, the gap between germline ends came to 6 bases. The CDR3 reads CASSFQGYGYTF. The CDR3 DNA reads TGTGCCAGCAGTTTCCAGGGCTATGGCTACACCTTC.

This clonotype was found a few times. The chain joins TRBV7-2 to TRBJ2-3; D ambiguous. V lost 2 bases to trimming and J lost 4 bases, with 10 bases between them. Germline CDR1 SGHTA, CDR2 FQGNSA. CDR3 length: 14 residues. The CDR3 region has the DNA TGTGCCAGCAGCTTACGTAGGTCCGCAGATACGCAGTATTTT. Translating gives CASSLRRSADTQYF.

This clonotype was counted only a few times. The rearrangement links TRBV20-1 to TRBJ2-5, with 9 positions matching TRBD1. The CDR3 spans 14 residues. Germline CDR1 is DFQATT and CDR2 is SNEGSKA (reference sequence). V dropped 5 bases and J dropped 3; count of bases not matched to a gene: 7. DNA for the CDR3: TGCAGTGCTTTACAGGGGGCGCGAGAAGAGACCCAGTACTTC. It translates to CSALQGAREETQYF.